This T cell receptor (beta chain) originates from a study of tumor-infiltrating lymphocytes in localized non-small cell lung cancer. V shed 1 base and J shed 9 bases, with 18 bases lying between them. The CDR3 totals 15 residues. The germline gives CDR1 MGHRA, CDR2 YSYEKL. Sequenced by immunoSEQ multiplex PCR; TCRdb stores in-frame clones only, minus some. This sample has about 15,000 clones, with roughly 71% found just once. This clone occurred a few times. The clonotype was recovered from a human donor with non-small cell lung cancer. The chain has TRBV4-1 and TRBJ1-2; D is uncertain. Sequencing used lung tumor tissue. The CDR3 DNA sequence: TGCGCCAGCAGCCAAGTGAGCGACGGAAAGGGAAGCTACACCTTC. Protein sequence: CASSQVSDGKGSYTF.